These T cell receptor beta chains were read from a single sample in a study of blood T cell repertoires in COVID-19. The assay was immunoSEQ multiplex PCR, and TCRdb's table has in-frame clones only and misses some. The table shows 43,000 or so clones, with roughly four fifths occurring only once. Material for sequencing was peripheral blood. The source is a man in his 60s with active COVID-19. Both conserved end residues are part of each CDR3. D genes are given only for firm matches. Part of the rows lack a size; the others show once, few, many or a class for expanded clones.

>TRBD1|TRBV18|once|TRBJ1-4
TGTGCCAGCTCACCCCTGAGGACAGGGGATGAAAAACTGTTTTTT
CASSPLRTGDEKLFF
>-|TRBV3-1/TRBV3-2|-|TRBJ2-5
TGTGCCAGCAGCCAATACGCGGAGACCCAGTACTTC
CASSQYAETQYF
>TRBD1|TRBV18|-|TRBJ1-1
TGTGCCAGCTCACGAGACAGGGCCACTGAAGCTTTCTTT
CASSRDRATEAFF
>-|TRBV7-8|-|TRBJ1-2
TGTGCCAGCAGCTCTCAACGCGACAGCCTCTATGGCTACACCTTC
CASSSQRDSLYGYTF
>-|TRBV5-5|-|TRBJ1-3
TGTGCCAGCAGCTTGGGACAGAGCTCTGGAAACACCATATATTTT
CASSLGQSSGNTIYF
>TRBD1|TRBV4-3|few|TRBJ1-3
TGCGCCAGCAGCCAGGGTACAGGGGCTGGAAACACCATATATTTT
CASSQGTGAGNTIYF
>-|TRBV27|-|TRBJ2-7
TGTGCCAGCAGTTTTGAGGGAGAACACGAGCAGTACTTC
CASSFEGEHEQYF
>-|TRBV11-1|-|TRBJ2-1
TGTGCCAGCAGCTTAGCTTGGCACGGGGAGCAGTTCTTC
CASSLAWHGEQFF
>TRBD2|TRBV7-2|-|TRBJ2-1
TGTGCCAGCAGCTTGACTAGCGGGAGAATCAATGAGCAGTTCTTC
CASSLTSGRINEQFF
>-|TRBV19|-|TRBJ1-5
TGTGCCAGTAGTCCACCGTCGGAGGCACAGCATTTT
CASSPPSEAQHF
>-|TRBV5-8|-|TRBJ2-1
TGTGCCAGCAGTCATCAGGGAAATGAGCAGTTCTTC
CASSHQGNEQFF
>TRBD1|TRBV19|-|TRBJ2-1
TGTGCCAGTAGCCGACGTCCAGGGGGCGCAATCAATGAGCAGTTCTTC
CASSRRPGGAINEQFF
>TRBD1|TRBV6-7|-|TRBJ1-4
TGTGCCAGCAGTTACTCAAGAGTTAGGACAGGGAATGAAAAACTGTTTTTT
CASSYSRVRTGNEKLFF
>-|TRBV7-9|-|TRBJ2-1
TGTGCCAGCAGCTTAGCCAGTAATGAGCAGTTCTTC
CASSLASNEQFF
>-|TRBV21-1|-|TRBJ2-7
TGTGCCAGCAGCAAAGCGCTGAGGGAGGGGGGCTACGAGCAGTACTTC
CASSKALREGGYEQYF
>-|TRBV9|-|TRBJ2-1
TGTGCCAGCAGCGTAGTGTCGACTAGTCCTGGGGAGCAGTTCTTC
CASSVVSTSPGEQFF
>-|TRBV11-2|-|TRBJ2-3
TGTGCCAGCAGCCCCGCCTTGGGGGGGGGCCCAAATACGCAGTATTTT
CASSPALGGGPNTQYF
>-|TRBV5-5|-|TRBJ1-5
TGTGCCAGCAGCTCTGCCCCTATCGATCAGCCCCAGCATTTT
CASSSAPIDQPQHF
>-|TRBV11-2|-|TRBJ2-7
TGTGCCAGCAGCTCAACTCGAGCGGCCCTTTCCTACGAGCAGTACTTC
CASSSTRAALSYEQYF
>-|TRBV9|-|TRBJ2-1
TGTGCCAGCAGCGTAGAGGTAGGGCGGGATGAGCAGTTCTTC
CASSVEVGRDEQFF
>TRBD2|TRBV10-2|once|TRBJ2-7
TGCGCCAGCACCATGACTAGCGTGAGCTCCTACGAGCAGTACTTC
CASTMTSVSSYEQYF
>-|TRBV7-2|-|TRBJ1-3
TGTGCCAGCAGTTCCACAAACACCGGAAACACCATATATTTT
CASSSTNTGNTIYF
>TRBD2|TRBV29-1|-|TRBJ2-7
TGCAGCGTCGCAGGGACTAGCGATTCCTACGAGCAGTACTTC
CSVAGTSDSYEQYF
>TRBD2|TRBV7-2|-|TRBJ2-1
TGTGCCAGCAGCTCGGGGAGCGGGGGGGGTTACAATGAGCAGTTCTTC
CASSSGSGGGYNEQFF
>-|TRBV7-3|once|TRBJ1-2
TGTGCCAGCAGCGGAAACCCACAGGGCCTCGAGGGCTACACCTTC
CASSGNPQGLEGYTF
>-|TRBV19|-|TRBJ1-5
TGTGCCAGTAGTATGCGGGAGCAGCCCCAGCATTTT
CASSMREQPQHF
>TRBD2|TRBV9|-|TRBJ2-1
TGTGCCAGCAGCGTAGGTAGCGGGGGGTCCAATGAGCAGTTCTTC
CASSVGSGGSNEQFF
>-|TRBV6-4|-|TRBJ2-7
TGTGCCAGCAGTCCTAAGGGGGAGGGCCCCTACGAGCAGTACTTC
CASSPKGEGPYEQYF
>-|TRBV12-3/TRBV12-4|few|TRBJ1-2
TGTGCCAGCAGAAAATCAGGGATCTATGGCTACACCTTC
CASRKSGIYGYTF
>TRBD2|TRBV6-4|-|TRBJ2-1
TGTGCCAGCAGCGTTCGGACTAGCGGGTTATACAATGAGCAGTTCTTC
CASSVRTSGLYNEQFF
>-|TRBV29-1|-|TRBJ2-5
TGCAGCGGGGCCCGGGACTCTCAAGAGACCCAGTACTTC
CSGARDSQETQYF
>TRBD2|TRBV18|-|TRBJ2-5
TGTGCCAGCTCACCTCTCCGGAGCGGGGGGAGGAGAGAGACCCAGTACTTC
CASSPLRSGGRRETQYF
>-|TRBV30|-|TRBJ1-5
TGTGCCCTAGGTCGGGGGGGAGATCAGCCCCAGCATTTT
CALGRGGDQPQHF
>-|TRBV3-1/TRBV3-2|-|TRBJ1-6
TGTGCCAGCAGCCAATCCGGACAGAATAATTCACCCCTCCACTTT
CASSQSGQNNSPLHF
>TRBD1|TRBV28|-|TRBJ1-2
TGTGCCAGCAGGGAACCGGGACAGGGGGTCTCTGGGGGCTACACCTTC
CASREPGQGVSGGYTF
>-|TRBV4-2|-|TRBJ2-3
TGTGCCAGCAGCCCAGTAGCGACTAGCACAGATACGCAGTATTTT
CASSPVATSTDTQYF
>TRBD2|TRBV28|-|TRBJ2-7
TGTGCCAGCAGCCCGGGACTAGCGGGAGTGGAGCAGTACTTC
CASSPGLAGVEQYF
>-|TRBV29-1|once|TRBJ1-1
TGCAGCGTTGATCCTGGGAGCACTGAAGCTTTCTTT
CSVDPGSTEAFF
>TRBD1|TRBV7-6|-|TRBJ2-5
TGTGCCAGCAGCTTAGGTACCGGACAGGCCCTCTACCAAGAGACCCAGTACTTC
CASSLGTGQALYQETQYF
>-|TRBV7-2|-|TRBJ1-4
TGTGCCAGCAGCTCAGGGCTTGGGGTCAACTTTAATGAAAAACTGTTTTTT
CASSSGLGVNFNEKLFF
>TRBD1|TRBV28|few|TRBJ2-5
TGTGCCAGCAGTCCAAGGGGACAGGCCGAAGAGACCCAGTACTTC
CASSPRGQAEETQYF
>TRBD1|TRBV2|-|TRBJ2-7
TGTGCCAGTGGTTCCGGGACAGGGAGTTTC
CASGSGTGSF
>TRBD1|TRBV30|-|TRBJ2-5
TGTGCCTGGAGTGCGGTGGGACAGGGTGGAGGAGAGACCCAGTACTTC
CAWSAVGQGGGETQYF
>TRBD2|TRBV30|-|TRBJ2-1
TGTGCCTGGAGTGGGACTAGTCGGTCTGGTGAGCAGTTCTTC
CAWSGTSRSGEQFF
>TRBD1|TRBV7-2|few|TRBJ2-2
TGTGCCAGCAGTCGACAGGGGGTGAACACCGGGGAGCTGTTTTTT
CASSRQGVNTGELFF
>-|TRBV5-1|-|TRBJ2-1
TGCGCCAGCAGCTTCCTCAGTCTGGTTACCTCCTACAATGAGCAGTTCTTC
CASSFLSLVTSYNEQFF
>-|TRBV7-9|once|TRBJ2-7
TGTGCCAGCAGCTTAGCGCGAACTCACGGCGAGCAGTACTTC
CASSLARTHGEQYF
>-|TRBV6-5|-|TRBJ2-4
TGTGCCAGCAGGATGACAGACCTAAACATTCAGTACTTC
CASRMTDLNIQYF